Shown below are 31 T cell receptor beta chains from a single sample sequenced in a study of blood T cells in healthy people across ages. A second PCR, run for roughly 7 to 11 cycles, used a sample-barcoded 5' primer plus a J-beta primer mix. Each CDR3 protein is one row after TCRdb ran MiXCR on the 5' RACE reads. The table lists some 940,000 distinct CDR3 sequences, just under 30% of them singletons. The data were also submitted as part of a second study, on T cells of mothers and their children.

Sequencing was performed on blood. All receptors derive from a woman between 40 and 50 years old in good health.

The CDR3 is CASTPVGPTNEKLFF. The CDR3 nucleotides read TGTGCCAGCACCCCTGTTGGACCGACTAATGAAAAACTGTTTTTT. The V and J genes are TRBV28 and TRBJ1-4; no clear D. The CDR3 sequence is 15 residues long. V was cut by 7 bases and J by 2 bases, with 14 bases left in between. Germline CDR1 MDHEN, CDR2 SYDVKM.

There are a few counts of this clonotype. The chain joins TRBV28 to TRBJ2-1; D ambiguous. Germline CDR1 reads MDHEN; CDR2 reads SYDVKM. V lost 7 bases and J 5 bases, leaving 9 bases between the germline ends. This CDR3 spans 12 amino acids. The CDR3 DNA reads as TGTGCCAGCAAACCCGAAAACAATGAGCAGTTCTTC. It translates to CASKPENNEQFF.

This chain uses TRBV20-1 with TRBJ1-1; 11 bases are shared with TRBD1. The trim removed 6 bases at V and 7 bases at J, leaving 10 bases unmatched. CDR1 is DFQATT, CDR2 SNEGSKA, per germline (reference sequence). CDR3 length: 14 residues. In DNA form, the CDR3 reads TGCAGTGCCCAAGAAGGGACAGGGGGAGGTGAAGCTTTCTTT. As protein: CSAQEGTGGGEAFF.

The chain has TRBV12-3 or TRBV12-4 and TRBJ2-1; D is perhaps TRBD1 or TRBD2 (5 bases each). The CDR3 has 14 amino acids. Trimming cost V 6 bases and J 7 bases, with 16 bases left between them. As DNA, the CDR3 is TGTGCCAGCAGCCCGGCCAGGGACCGAAATGAGCAGTTCTTC. Amino acids: CASSPARDRNEQFF.

As to this clonotype: One base away lies a much larger clone, so this may be a sequencing read error. The V and J genes are TRBV20-1 and TRBJ2-3; no definite D call. The CDR3 sequence is 12 residues long. Germline CDR1 DFQATT, CDR2 SNEGSKA (reference sequence). CDR3 protein: CSARSITDAQYF. CDR3 DNA sequence: TGCAGTGCTAGGTCTATCACAGATGCGCAGTATTTT.

This clonotype was detected a few times. The rearrangement joins TRBV12-3 or TRBV12-4 to TRBJ1-3; unclear D gene. The CDR3 is 13 residues long. Between the trimmed V and J ends, which lost 6 bases and 0 bases, there was a span of 6 bases. The CDR3: CASRPVSGNTIYF. DNA of the CDR3: TGTGCCAGCAGGCCAGTCTCTGGAAACACCATATATTTT.

V usage is TRBV18 and J usage is TRBJ2-4, with D tentatively TRBD1 or TRBD2 (5 bases each). Between the trimmed V and J ends, which lost 1 base and 0 bases, there was a span of 16 bases. Germline CDR1 reads KGHSH; CDR2 reads LQKENI. This CDR3 contains 18 residues. DNA of the CDR3: TGTGCCAGCTCACCACGGGACGGTATACTTTTAGCCAAAAACATTCAGTACTTC. Translated: CASSPRDGILLAKNIQYF.

CDR3 region: CASSYIAGSPSYEQYF. The CDR3 DNA reads as TGTGCCAGCAGCTACATAGCGGGTTCTCCCTCCTACGAGCAGTACTTC. The chain joins TRBV7-2 to TRBJ2-7; 7 nucleotides align to TRBD2. The CDR3 has 16 residues. CDR1 is SGHTA and CDR2 is FQGNSA in the germline V gene. J lost 0 bases, V lost 4 bases, and 9 bases had no gene match.

This clonotype was found a few times. CDR3 DNA sequence: TGCGCCAGCAGCTTGCAGGGACACCAGGAAGAGACCCAGTACTTC. Its translation: CASSLQGHQEETQYF. V gene TRBV5-1 combines with J gene TRBJ2-5, with a tentative D call TRBD1 (6 bases). The CDR3 spans 15 residues. Trimming cost V 1 base and J 3 bases, with 13 bases left between them. Germline V gene data show CDR1 as SGHRS and CDR2 as YFSETQ. Complete variable domain (other parts from reference TRBV5-1 and TRBJ2-5): KAGVTQTPRYLIKTRGQQVTLSCSPISGHRSVSWYQQTPGQGLQFLFEYFSETQRNKGNFPGRFSGRQFSNSRSEMNVSTLELGDSALYLCASSLQGHQEETQYFGPGTRLLVL.

V gene TRBV7-9 combines with J gene TRBJ1-2; 7 nucleotides line up with TRBD1. Germline trimming cut 5 bases from V and 3 bases from J; bases unmatched to any gene: 9. The length of the CDR3 is 15 residues. Per the germline V gene, CDR1 is SEHNR and CDR2 is FQNEAQ (reference sequence). CDR3 coding DNA: TGTGCCAGCAGCCATGGGGACAGCCGCTACTATGGCTACACCTTC. Its translation: CASSHGDSRYYGYTF.

Many counts were recorded for this clonotype. J is TRBJ2-1 and V is TRBV7-2, with 9 bases aligning to TRBD2. The CDR3 extends over 15 amino acids. Trimming took 2 bases from V and 4 from J; bases not matched to a gene: 3. Germline assignment: CDR1 SGHTA and CDR2 FQGNSA. The CDR3 DNA sequence: TGTGCCAGCAGCTTAAGCGCGGGGGGGTACAATGAGCAGTTCTTC. Translation gives CASSLSAGGYNEQFF.

J is TRBJ2-5 and V is TRBV3-1; tentative D call: TRBD1 (6 bases). This CDR3 has 15 residues. Deletions cut 1 base from V and 3 bases from J, with 12 bases between. Germline CDR1 reads LGHDT; CDR2 reads YNNKEL (reference sequence). This chain's CDR3 is CASSQVGTPKETQYF. CDR3 coding DNA: TGTGCCAGCAGCCAAGTCGGGACACCAAAAGAGACCCAGTACTTC.

V gene TRBV6-5 combines with J gene TRBJ2-3, with 8 bases fitting TRBD2. The CDR3 has 19 amino acids. V dropped 2 bases and J dropped 2; count of bases not matched to a gene: 15. Germline values: CDR1 MNHEY, CDR2 SVGAGI. The DNA of the CDR3 is TGTGCCAGCAGTTACCCAGAGTCCCTCCGGGGGGGCGTCACAGATACGCAGTATTTT. It specifies CASSYPESLRGGVTDTQYF.

This clonotype was seen at least ten times. The chain couples TRBV20-1 to TRBJ1-1; D is unresolved. The CDR3 contains 11 residues. Trimming took off 3 bases at V and 3 bases at J, with 5 bases between the two ends. CDR1 and CDR2 (germline): DFQATT, SNEGSKA (reference sequence). The CDR3, as DNA: TGCAGTGCTAGTCAACACACTGAAGCTTTCTTT. As protein: CSASQHTEAFF.

This clonotype was picked up a small number of times. The genes are TRBV5-6 and TRBJ2-5; D is unclear. The CDR3 covers 14 residues. Germline loops: CDR1 SGHDT, CDR2 YYEEEE. V was trimmed by 1 base and J by 5 bases, leaving 12 bases between them. CDR3 protein: CASSLFSVGETQYF. The CDR3 DNA reads as TGTGCCAGCAGCTTGTTTTCCGTGGGGGAGACCCAGTACTTC.

This clonotype turned up a few times. The chain has TRBV27 and TRBJ2-2, with 8 positions matching TRBD1. Trimming took 5 bases from V and 4 from J; bases not matched to a gene: 6. CDR3 length: 15 amino acids. CDR1 MNHEY and CDR2 SMNVEV come from the germline V gene (reference sequence). Here the CDR3 reads CASSVQGARTGELFF. The CDR3 nucleotides are TGTGCCAGCAGTGTGCAGGGGGCTCGCACCGGGGAGCTGTTTTTT.

This clonotype was counted ten times or more. The J gene is TRBJ1-2, the V gene TRBV12-3 or TRBV12-4; D is unclear. Between the trimmed V and J ends, which lost 1 base and 8 bases, there was a span of 14 bases. The CDR3 extends over 14 amino acids. The CDR3 here is CASSLGRSLLGYTF. The CDR3 DNA is TGTGCCAGCAGTTTAGGCAGGTCACTGTTGGGCTACACCTTC.

This sequence joins TRBV20-1 and TRBJ2-1; TRBD2 agrees at 13 bases. Germline trimming cut 2 bases from V and 8 bases from J; bases unmatched to any gene: 6. Germline values: CDR1 DFQATT, CDR2 SNEGSKA (reference sequence). This CDR3 is 15 amino acids long. The CDR3 spells CSARSGTSGEYEQFF. CDR3 nucleotides: TGCAGTGCTAGATCCGGGACTAGCGGGGAATATGAGCAGTTCTTC.

The CDR3: CASSPLQGATNNEQYF. The CDR3 nucleotides read TGTGCCAGCAGTCCGCTACAGGGGGCGACGAACAATGAGCAGTACTTC. The chain recombines TRBV6-5 with TRBJ2-7; 9 positions agree with TRBD1. The CDR3 has 16 amino acids. V lost 5 bases, J lost 7 bases, and 15 bases stayed unmatched. Germline assignment: CDR1 MNHEY and CDR2 SVGAGI.

This clonotype was counted at least ten times. V is TRBV10-3 and J is TRBJ2-7; 10 positions match TRBD1. The V and J ends lost 9 bases and 5 bases, in that order; junction bases with no gene match: 4. The CDR3 sequence is 12 residues long. Germline loops: CDR1 ENHRY, CDR2 SYGVKD. The CDR3 bases are TGTGCCATAGAGGGACAGGGGAACGAGCAGTACTTC. Protein: CAIEGQGNEQYF.

Ten or more counts support this clonotype. The chain recombines TRBV7-2 with TRBJ2-2, with D perhaps TRBD1 or TRBD2 (5 bases each). The V gene lost 5 bases and the J gene lost 1 base, with 11 bases spanning the gap. From germline, CDR1 is SGHTA and CDR2 FQGNSA. The length of the CDR3 is 15 residues. The CDR3 nucleotides are TGTGCCAGCAGCCATGGGACGGTGAACACCGGGGAGCTGTTTTTT. Translation: CASSHGTVNTGELFF.

This clonotype was observed at least ten times. J is TRBJ2-7 and V is TRBV28, with a tentative D call TRBD1 (6 bases). The CDR3 totals 12 residues. The V gene lost 6 bases and the J gene lost 2 bases, with 8 bases spanning the gap. Germline V CDR1 and CDR2: MDHEN, SYDVKM. The CDR3 DNA reads TGTGCCAGCAGGCAGGGGACCTACGAGCAGTACTTC. This encodes CASRQGTYEQYF.

This chain connects TRBV6-2 or TRBV6-3 to TRBJ2-2; D perhaps matches TRBD1 (5 bases). This CDR3 spans 13 amino acids. The V gene lost 5 bases and the J gene lost 5 bases, with 9 bases spanning the gap. Germline values: CDR1 MNHEY, CDR2 SVGEGT. The CDR3 nucleotides read TGTGCCAGCAGTCAGACAGAGACCGGGGAGCTGTTTTTT. It encodes CASSQTETGELFF.

Remarks on this clonotype: A much larger clone is a single base away; this may be a read error. Here the CDR3 reads CSVGEAGGGEQYV. The CDR3, as DNA: TGCAGCGTTGGCGAGGCAGGGGGTGGCGAGCAGTACGTC. The J gene is TRBJ2-5, the V gene TRBV29-1; 7 bases map to TRBD1. The J call is uncertain, as TRBJ2-7 better fits the DNA end. This CDR3 region has 13 residues. Germline CDR1 SQVTM, CDR2 ANQGSEA.

This clonotype was counted at least ten times. The V call is TRBV29-1, the J call TRBJ2-3; a possible D gene is TRBD1 (6 bases). V was shortened by 3 bases and J by 6 bases, with 13 bases between the two germline ends. CDR3 length equals 13 residues. Germline V gene data show CDR1 as SQVTM and CDR2 as ANQGSEA. Here the CDR3 DNA reads TGCAGCGTTGATCGTCGGGACATCGATACGCAGTATTTT. Its protein is CSVDRRDIDTQYF.

This clonotype appeared a few times. At one boundary the junction diverges from the germline segment, which might be a read error. The chain recombines TRBV9 with TRBJ2-1; D is perhaps TRBD1 (5 bases). The germline CDR1 and CDR2 sequences are SGDLS and YYNGEE. This CDR3 is 12 amino acids long. Here the CDR3 DNA reads TGTGCCAGCAGCGTAGCGGACAATGGGCAGTTCTTC. Amino acids: CASSVADNGQFF. Supplemented by reference TRBV9 and TRBJ2-1, the full variable domain reads DSGVTQTPKHLITATGQRVTLRCSPRSGDLSVYWYQQSLDQGLQFLIQYYNGEERAKGNILERFSAQQFPDLHSELNLSSLELGDSALYFCASSVADNGQFFGPGTRLTVL.

The CDR3 sequence is CASSLGRVGANEKLFF. The CDR3, as DNA: TGTGCCAGCAGCTTAGGACGCGTAGGGGCTAATGAAAAACTGTTTTTT. The chain is built from TRBV7-9 and TRBJ1-4; a possible D gene is TRBD1 (5 bases). Trimming cost V 1 base and J 3 bases, with 12 bases left between them. CDR3 size: 16 residues. Germline V gene lookup returns CDR1 SEHNR and CDR2 FQNEAQ (reference sequence).

The sample holds many counts of this clonotype. The rearrangement links TRBV12-3 or TRBV12-4 to TRBJ2-3; no definite D call. This CDR3 has 10 amino acids. Trimming left V 8 bases short and J 1 base short, with 1 base between. The CDR3 here is CASGTDTQYF. In DNA form, the CDR3 reads TGTGCCAGCGGCACAGATACGCAGTATTTT.

The chain combines TRBV6-1 with TRBJ2-7, with 7 bases aligning to TRBD1. The CDR3 is 16 amino acids. V lost 1 base and J lost 0; bases outside the gene matches: 6. Germline CDR1 reads MNHNS; CDR2 reads SASEGT. Written as DNA, the CDR3 is TGTGCCAGCAGTGAAGAGGTTTGGGACAGCTCCTACGAGCAGTACTTC. It translates to CASSEEVWDSSYEQYF.

The gene calls are TRBV19 and TRBJ2-5; 9 nucleotides line up with TRBD1. V gave up 5 bases and J gave up 4 bases; unmatched junction bases: 5. CDR1 LNHDA and CDR2 SQIVND come from the germline V gene (reference sequence). The CDR3 loop spans 14 amino acids. For the CDR3, the DNA is TGTGCCAGTAGTCCGGGACAGGGATCAGAGACCCAGTACTTC. Its protein product is CASSPGQGSETQYF.

The chain carries TRBV4-1 and TRBJ2-7; D uncertain. Germline V gene data show CDR1 as MGHRA and CDR2 as YSYEKL. Trimming cost V 0 bases and J 2 bases, with 14 bases left between them. The CDR3 contains 16 residues. CDR3 DNA sequence: TGCGCCAGCAGCCAAGATTTCGAGGCGGCTGCCTACGAGCAGTACTTC. It translates to CASSQDFEAAAYEQYF.